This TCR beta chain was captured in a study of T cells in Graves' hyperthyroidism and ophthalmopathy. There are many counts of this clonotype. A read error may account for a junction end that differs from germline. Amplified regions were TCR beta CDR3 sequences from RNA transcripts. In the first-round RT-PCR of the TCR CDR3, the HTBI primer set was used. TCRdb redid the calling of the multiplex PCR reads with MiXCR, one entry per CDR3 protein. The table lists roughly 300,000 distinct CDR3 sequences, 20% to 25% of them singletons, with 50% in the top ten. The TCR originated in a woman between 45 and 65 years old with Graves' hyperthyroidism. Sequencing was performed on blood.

The CDR3 nucleotides read TGTGCCAGCAGCCTAGCCGGGACACCTAGTTCCTACGAGCAGTACTTC. It codes for CASSLAGTPSSYEQYF. The rearrangement uses TRBV7-2 and TRBJ2-7; TRBD1 might be the D (6 bases). This CDR3 has 16 amino acids. The germline V gene has CDR1 SGHTA and CDR2 FQGNSA.